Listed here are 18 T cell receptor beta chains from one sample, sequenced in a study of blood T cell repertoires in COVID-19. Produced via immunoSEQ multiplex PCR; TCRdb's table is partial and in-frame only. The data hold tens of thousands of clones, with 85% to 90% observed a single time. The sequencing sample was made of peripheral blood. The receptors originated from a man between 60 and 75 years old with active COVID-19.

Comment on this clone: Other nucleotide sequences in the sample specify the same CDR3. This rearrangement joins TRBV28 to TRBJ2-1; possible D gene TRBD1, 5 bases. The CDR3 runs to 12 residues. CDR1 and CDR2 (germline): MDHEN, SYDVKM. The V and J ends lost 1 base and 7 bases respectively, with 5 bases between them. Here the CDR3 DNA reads TGTGCCAGCAGTTTATCAGGGAATGAGCAGTTCTTC. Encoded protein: CASSLSGNEQFF. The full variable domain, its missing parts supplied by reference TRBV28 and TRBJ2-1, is DVKVTQSSRYLVKRTGEKVFLECVQDMDHENMFWYRQDPGLGLRLIYFSYDVKMKEKGDIPEGYSVSREKKERFSLILESASTNQTSMYLCASSLSGNEQFFGPGTRLTVL.

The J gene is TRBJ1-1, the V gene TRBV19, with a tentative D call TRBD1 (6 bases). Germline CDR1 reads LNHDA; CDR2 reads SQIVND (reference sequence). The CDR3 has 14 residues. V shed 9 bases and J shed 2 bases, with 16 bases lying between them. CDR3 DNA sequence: TGTGCCAGCTCTCCCAGGGGAAAAAACACTGAAGCTTTCTTT. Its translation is CASSPRGKNTEAFF.

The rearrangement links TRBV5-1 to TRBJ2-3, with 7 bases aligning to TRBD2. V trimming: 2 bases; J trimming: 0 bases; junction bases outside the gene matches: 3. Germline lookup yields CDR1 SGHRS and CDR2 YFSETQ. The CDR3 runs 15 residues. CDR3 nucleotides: TGCGCCAGCAGCTTCAATAGCGGGAGCACAGATACGCAGTATTTT. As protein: CASSFNSGSTDTQYF. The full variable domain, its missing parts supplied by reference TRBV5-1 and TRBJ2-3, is KAGVTQTPRYLIKTRGQQVTLSCSPISGHRSVSWYQQTPGQGLQFLFEYFSETQRNKGNFPGRFSGRQFSNSRSEMNVSTLELGDSALYLCASSFNSGSTDTQYFGPGTRLTVL.

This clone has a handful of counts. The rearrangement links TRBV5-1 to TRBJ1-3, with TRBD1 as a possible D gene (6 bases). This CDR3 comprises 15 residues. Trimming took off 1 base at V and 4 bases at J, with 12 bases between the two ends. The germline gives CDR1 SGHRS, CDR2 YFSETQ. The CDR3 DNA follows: TGCGCCAGCAGCTTGACACAGGGATCCGGAAACACCATATATTTT. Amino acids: CASSLTQGSGNTIYF.

The CDR3 nucleotides read TGTGCCAGCGCAACACCGGGACTAGCGGCAAATGAGCAGTTCTTC. Its protein product is CASATPGLAANEQFF. This chain connects TRBV4-2 to TRBJ2-1, with 11 nucleotides matching TRBD2. Germline loops: CDR1 LGHNA, CDR2 YNFKEQ. Trimming took 8 bases from V and 7 from J; bases not matched to a gene: 10. The length of the CDR3 is 15 residues.

CDR3 sequence: CASSLFAGGVRRNYEQYF. In DNA form, the CDR3 reads TGTGCCAGCAGCTTATTCGCGGGAGGTGTTAGGAGGAACTACGAGCAGTACTTC. This sequence joins TRBV7-2 and TRBJ2-7, with 8 bases fitting TRBD2. V lost 2 bases and J lost 3; bases outside the gene matches: 15. In germline, CDR1 is SGHTA, CDR2 FQGNSA. The CDR3 has 18 amino acids. The entire variable domain, with the rest obtained from reference TRBV7-2 and TRBJ2-7, is as follows: GAGVSQSPSNKVTEKGKDVELRCDPISGHTALYWYRQSLGQGLEFLIYFQGNSAPDKSGLPSDRFSAERTGGSVSTLTIQRTQQEDSAVYLCASSLFAGGVRRNYEQYFGPGTRLTVT.

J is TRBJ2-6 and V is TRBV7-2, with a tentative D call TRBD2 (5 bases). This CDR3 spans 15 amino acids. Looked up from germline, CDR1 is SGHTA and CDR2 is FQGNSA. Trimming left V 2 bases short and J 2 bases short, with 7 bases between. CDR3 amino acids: CASSLRGTGANVLTF. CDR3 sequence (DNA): TGTGCCAGCAGCTTAAGAGGGACTGGGGCCAACGTCCTGACTTTC. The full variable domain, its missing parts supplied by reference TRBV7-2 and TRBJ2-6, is GAGVSQSPSNKVTEKGKDVELRCDPISGHTALYWYRQSLGQGLEFLIYFQGNSAPDKSGLPSDRFSAERTGGSVSTLTIQRTQQEDSAVYLCASSLRGTGANVLTFGAGSRLTVL.

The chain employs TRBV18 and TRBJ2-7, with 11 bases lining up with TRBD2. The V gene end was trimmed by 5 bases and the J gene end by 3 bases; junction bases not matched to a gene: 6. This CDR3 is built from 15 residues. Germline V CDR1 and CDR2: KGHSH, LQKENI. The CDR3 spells CASSELAGVGYEQYF. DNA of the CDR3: TGTGCCAGCTCAGAACTAGCGGGAGTTGGCTACGAGCAGTACTTC.

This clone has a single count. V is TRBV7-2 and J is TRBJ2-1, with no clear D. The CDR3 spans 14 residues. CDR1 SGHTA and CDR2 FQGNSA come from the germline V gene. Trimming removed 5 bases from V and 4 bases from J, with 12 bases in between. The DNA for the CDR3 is TGTGCCAGCAGCCCCCCCGACAAATACAATGAGCAGTTCTTC. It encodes CASSPPDKYNEQFF.

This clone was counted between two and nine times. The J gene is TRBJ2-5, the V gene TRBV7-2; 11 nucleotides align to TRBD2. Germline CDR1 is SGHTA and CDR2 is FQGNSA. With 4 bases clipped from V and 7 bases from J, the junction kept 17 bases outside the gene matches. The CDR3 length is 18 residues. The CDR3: CASSSMKGLAEIRWTQYF. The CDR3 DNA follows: TGTGCCAGCAGCTCCATGAAGGGACTAGCGGAAATAAGGTGGACCCAGTACTTC. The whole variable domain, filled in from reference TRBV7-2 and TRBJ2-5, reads GAGVSQSPSNKVTEKGKDVELRCDPISGHTALYWYRQSLGQGLEFLIYFQGNSAPDKSGLPSDRFSAERTGGSVSTLTIQRTQQEDSAVYLCASSSMKGLAEIRWTQYFGPGTRLLVL.

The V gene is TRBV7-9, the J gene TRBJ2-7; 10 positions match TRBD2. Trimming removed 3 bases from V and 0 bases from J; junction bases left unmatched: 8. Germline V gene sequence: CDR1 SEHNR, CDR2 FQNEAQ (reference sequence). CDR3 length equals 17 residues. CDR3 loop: CASSFGLAGESSYEQYF. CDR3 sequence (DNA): TGTGCCAGCAGCTTTGGGCTAGCGGGAGAAAGCTCCTACGAGCAGTACTTC.

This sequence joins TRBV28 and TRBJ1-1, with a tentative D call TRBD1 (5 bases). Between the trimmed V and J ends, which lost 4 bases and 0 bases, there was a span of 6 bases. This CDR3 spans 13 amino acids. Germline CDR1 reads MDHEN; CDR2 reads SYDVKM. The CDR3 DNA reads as TGTGCCAGCAGTTCCAGGGTGAACACTGAAGCTTTCTTT. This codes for CASSSRVNTEAFF. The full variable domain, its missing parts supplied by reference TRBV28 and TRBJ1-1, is DVKVTQSSRYLVKRTGEKVFLECVQDMDHENMFWYRQDPGLGLRLIYFSYDVKMKEKGDIPEGYSVSREKKERFSLILESASTNQTSMYLCASSSRVNTEAFFGQGTRLTVV.

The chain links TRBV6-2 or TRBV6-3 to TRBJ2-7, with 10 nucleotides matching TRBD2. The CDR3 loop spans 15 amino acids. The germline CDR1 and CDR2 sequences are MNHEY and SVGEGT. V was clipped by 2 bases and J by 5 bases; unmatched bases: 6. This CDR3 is CASSYVGLAGDEQYF. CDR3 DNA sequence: TGTGCCAGCAGTTACGTGGGGCTAGCGGGAGACGAGCAGTACTTC.

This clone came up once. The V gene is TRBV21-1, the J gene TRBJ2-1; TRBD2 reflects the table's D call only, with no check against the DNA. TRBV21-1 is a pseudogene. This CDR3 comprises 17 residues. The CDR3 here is CASSKKSARAGTHEQFF. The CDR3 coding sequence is TGTGCCAGCAGCAAAAAAAGCGCGCGAGCGGGGACCCATGAGCAGTTCTTC.

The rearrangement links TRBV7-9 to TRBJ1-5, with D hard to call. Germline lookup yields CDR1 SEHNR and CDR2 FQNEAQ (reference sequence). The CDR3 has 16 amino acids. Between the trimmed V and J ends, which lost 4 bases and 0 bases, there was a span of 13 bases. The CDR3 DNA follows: TGTGCCAGCAGCTGGGAGGCGAACTATAGCAATCAGCCCCAGCATTTT. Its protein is CASSWEANYSNQPQHF.

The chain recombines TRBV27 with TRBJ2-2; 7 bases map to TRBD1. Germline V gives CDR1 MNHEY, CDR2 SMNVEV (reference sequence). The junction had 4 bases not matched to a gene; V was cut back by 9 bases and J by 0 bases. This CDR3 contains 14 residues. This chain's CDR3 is CASRGTANTGELFF. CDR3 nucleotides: TGTGCCAGTCGTGGGACAGCGAACACCGGGGAGCTGTTTTTT.

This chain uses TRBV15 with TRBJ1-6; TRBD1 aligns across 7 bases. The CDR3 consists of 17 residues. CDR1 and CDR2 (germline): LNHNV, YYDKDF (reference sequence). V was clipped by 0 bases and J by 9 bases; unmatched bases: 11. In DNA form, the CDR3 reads TGTGCCACCAGCAGAGATGCTCCCGGCCAGGGGGTTTCACCCCTCCACTTT. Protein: CATSRDAPGQGVSPLHF.

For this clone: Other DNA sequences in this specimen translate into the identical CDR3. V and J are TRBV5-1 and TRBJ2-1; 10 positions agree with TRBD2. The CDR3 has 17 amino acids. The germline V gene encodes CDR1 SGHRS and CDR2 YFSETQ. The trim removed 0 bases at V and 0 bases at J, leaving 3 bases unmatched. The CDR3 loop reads CASSLAASGSSYNEQFF. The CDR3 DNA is TGCGCCAGCAGCTTGGCCGCTAGCGGGAGCTCCTACAATGAGCAGTTCTTC.